This T cell receptor (beta chain) was identified during a study of blood T cell repertoires in COVID-19. The CDR3 covers 14 residues. Trimming took off 0 bases at V and 4 bases at J, with 10 bases between the two ends. In germline, CDR1 is SGHKS, CDR2 YYEKEE (reference sequence). Some clones are missing from TCRdb's copy, which holds only in-frame ones; the method was immunoSEQ multiplex PCR. The sample yields approximately 200,000 clones, 80% to 90% seen once. The sample comprised PBMCs or T cells enriched from blood (not recorded which). The rearrangement links TRBV5-5 to TRBJ1-2, with D perhaps TRBD1 (5 bases). This receptor was identified in a man aged 25 to 40 who had recovered from COVID-19. CDR3 region: CASSLDSGFYGYTF. Written as DNA, the CDR3 is TGTGCCAGCAGCTTGGATTCAGGGTTCTATGGCTACACCTTC.